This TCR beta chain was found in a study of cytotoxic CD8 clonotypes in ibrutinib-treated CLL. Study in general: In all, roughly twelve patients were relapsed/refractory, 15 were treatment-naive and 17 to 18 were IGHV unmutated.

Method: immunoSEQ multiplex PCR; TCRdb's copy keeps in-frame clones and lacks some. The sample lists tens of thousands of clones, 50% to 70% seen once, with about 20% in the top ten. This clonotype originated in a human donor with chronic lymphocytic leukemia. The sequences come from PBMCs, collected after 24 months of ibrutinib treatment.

The CDR3 coding sequence is TGCGCCAGCGGAGGGTCCGCGGGCACAGATACGCAGTATTTT. Translating it yields CASGGSAGTDTQYF. The chain has TRBV5-1 and TRBJ2-3, with D perhaps matching TRBD2 (6 bases). The CDR3 extends over 14 amino acids. Trimming removed 7 bases at V and 1 base at J, with 13 bases between. In germline, CDR1 is SGHRS, CDR2 YFSETQ.